One sample yielded the 3 T cell receptor beta chains listed below, sequenced in a study of blood T cell repertoires in COVID-19. Here immunoSEQ multiplex PCR was the method, and the copy in TCRdb shows in-frame clones only, minus some. The repertoire holds about 180,000 clones, with approximately 82% as singletons. Sequenced material: PBMCs or T cells enriched from blood (not recorded which). These receptors originate from a man aged 60-69 years who had recovered from COVID-19.

CDR3: CASSDEMLGPHGSHF. Written as DNA, the CDR3 is TGTGCCAGCAGTGATGAGATGTTAGGACCGCATGGGAGCCATTTT. The V gene is TRBV6-1, the J gene TRBJ1-5; D is uncertain. CDR3 size: 15 residues. Germline V lookup: CDR1 MNHNS, CDR2 SASEGT. V shed 3 bases and J shed 16 bases, with 25 bases lying between them.

The V and J genes are TRBV7-9 and TRBJ1-3, with D tentatively TRBD1 (5 bases). V lost 2 bases to trimming and J lost 4 bases, with 12 bases between them. The germline V gene has CDR1 SEHNR and CDR2 FQNEAQ (reference sequence). The CDR3 contains 15 residues. This CDR3 reads CASSLFGGSGNTIYF. The CDR3 DNA reads as TGTGCCAGCAGCTTATTCGGGGGATCAGGAAACACCATATATTTT.

The chain carries TRBV27 and TRBJ2-7; maybe TRBD2 (7 bases). The V end lost 0 bases, the J end lost 1 base, and 16 bases lay between the germline ends. CDR1 is MNHEY and CDR2 is SMNVEV in the germline V gene (reference sequence). The CDR3 consists of 17 residues. The CDR3 DNA reads as TGTGCCAGCAGTTTATCGCGGGCGGGGGCTCAGTCCTACGAGCAGTACTTC. It specifies CASSLSRAGAQSYEQYF.